These 30 T cell receptor beta chains were all obtained from the same sample, sequenced in a study of Ad26.COV2.S vaccination and SARS-CoV-2 variants (dated by TCRdb to about 2021). Receptor amplification or capture employed the immunoSEQ multiplex PCR assay. As stored in TCRdb, this immuneACCESS dataset retains in-frame rearrangements with V and J assigned. A fraction of the clones does not appear; measured against another copy, unresolved V genes explain less than half of the discrepancy, and the remainder lacks a known reason. The table for this sample lists about 440,000 clones; roughly 91% of them were counted only once. The leading ten clones occupy 4.3% of the sample. The meaning of the sample's treatment or condition label: around 19 received Ad26.COV2.S at low or high dose, single or two shots; about 5 received placebo; per-sample allocation not given. For vaccine and placebo recipients, the sequenced repertoires came from samples collected on day 63 after the first injection.

This material consisted of peripheral blood, taken in a trial of Ad26.COV2.S vaccine versus placebo. The receptors originated from a person aged 18-60 years who received the Ad26.COV2.S COVID-19 vaccine or a placebo.

The chain couples TRBV27 to TRBJ2-7; 8 bases are a match to TRBD1. Germline trimming cut 4 bases from V and 2 bases from J; bases unmatched to any gene: 7. CDR1 is MNHEY and CDR2 is SMNVEV in the germline V gene (reference sequence). The CDR3 has 15 residues. CDR3 coding DNA: TGTGCCAGCAGTTACCGCGGACAGGGCACCTACGAGCAGTACTTC. This translates into CASSYRGQGTYEQYF.

J is TRBJ1-4 and V is TRBV2; D not resolved. The germline gives CDR1 SNHLY, CDR2 FYNNEI. V lost 6 bases and J 2 bases, leaving 10 bases between the germline ends. The CDR3 is 14 residues long. CDR3 DNA sequence: TGTGCCAGCAGCAAGTTAGGCACTAATGAAAAACTGTTTTTT. This gives the protein CASSKLGTNEKLFF.

The rearrangement uses TRBV11-3 and TRBJ2-5; D uncertain. The CDR3 has 13 residues. Looked up from germline, CDR1 is SGHNT and CDR2 is YENEEA. V was clipped by 2 bases and J by 4 bases, with 8 bases between them. In nucleotides, the CDR3 is TGTGCCAGCAGCTTATTTGTGTCAGAGACCCAGTACTTC. Translation gives CASSLFVSETQYF.

V gene TRBV12-3 or TRBV12-4 combines with J gene TRBJ2-7; D gene ambiguous. V was clipped by 3 bases and J by 2 bases, with 5 bases between them. The CDR3 extends over 12 amino acids. This CDR3 is CASSFVTYEQYF. The CDR3 DNA follows: TGTGCCAGCAGTTTCGTGACCTACGAGCAGTACTTC.

The chain recombines TRBV2 with TRBJ1-4; TRBD1 aligns across 7 bases. V shed 6 bases and J 7 bases; nucleotides not matched to a gene: 8. This CDR3 spans 14 amino acids. The germline gives CDR1 SNHLY, CDR2 FYNNEI. This CDR3 reads CASSRQGLSEKLFF. The CDR3 nucleotides are TGTGCCAGCAGCCGACAGGGCCTAAGTGAAAAACTGTTTTTT.

This chain uses TRBV27 with TRBJ1-5; D is possibly TRBD1 (6 bases). The germline gives CDR1 MNHEY, CDR2 SMNVEV (reference sequence). The CDR3 length is 19 residues. Trimming took off 2 bases at V and 0 bases at J, with 20 bases between the two ends. As DNA, the CDR3 is TGTGCCAGCAGTTTAAAGGCCCCCCGGGGGGCGAATAGCAATCAGCCCCAGCATTTT. This gives the protein CASSLKAPRGANSNQPQHF.

CDR3: CASSQDVQADYGYTF. The CDR3 bases are TGTGCCAGCAGCCAAGATGTACAGGCGGACTATGGCTACACCTTC. V and J are TRBV4-2 and TRBJ1-2; a weak D match, TRBD1 (5 bases). Germline-derived CDR1 and CDR2 are LGHNA and YNFKEQ. V dropped 0 bases and J dropped 3 bases, with 11 bases sitting between them. The CDR3 length is 15 residues.

This chain uses TRBV7-9 with TRBJ1-1; 7 bases fit TRBD1. This CDR3 is built from 15 residues. V dropped 5 bases and J dropped 4; count of bases not matched to a gene: 10. Germline CDR1 is SEHNR and CDR2 is FQNEAQ (reference sequence). CDR3 DNA: TGTGCCAGCAGCCTTGTTTCAGGGGGAAGCACTGAAGCTTTCTTT. Translated: CASSLVSGGSTEAFF.

The CDR3 DNA reads TGTGCCAGCAGCGCAGGTTCGACTGGTAATGAGCAGTTCTTC. This translates into CASSAGSTGNEQFF. J is TRBJ2-1 and V is TRBV9, with no clear D. Trimming removed 3 bases at V and 7 bases at J, with 14 bases between. CDR1 and CDR2 from the germline V gene are SGDLS and YYNGEE. CDR3 length: 14 residues.

This rearrangement joins TRBV6-6 to TRBJ1-2; D is ambiguous. CDR1 is MNHNY, CDR2 SVGAGI, per germline (reference sequence). V lost 7 bases and J lost 4, with 10 bases in between. The CDR3 loop spans 12 amino acids. DNA for the CDR3: TGTGCCAGCAACGGTCGTATCTATGGCTACACCTTC. It translates to CASNGRIYGYTF.

J is TRBJ2-1 and V is TRBV19, with 7 nucleotides matching TRBD1. The germline V gene encodes CDR1 LNHDA and CDR2 SQIVND (reference sequence). The junction had 7 bases not matched to a gene; V was cut back by 6 bases and J by 5 bases. This CDR3 contains 14 residues. The CDR3 nucleotides read TGTGCCAGTAGAATCCCAGGGGGTAACAATGAGCAGTTCTTC. Encoded protein: CASRIPGGNNEQFF.

The chain uses TRBV14 and TRBJ2-7; TRBD2 agrees at 7 bases. CDR3 length: 16 amino acids. V dropped 2 bases and J dropped 4; count of bases not matched to a gene: 11. The V gene's germline CDR1 is SGHDN and CDR2 FVKESK. The CDR3 DNA reads as TGTGCCAGCAGCCAACGCTCAGCGGGAACGGCGTACGAGCAGTACTTC. Translation gives CASSQRSAGTAYEQYF.

This chain uses TRBV5-8 with TRBJ1-1; D is possibly TRBD1 (6 bases). V lost 2 bases and J 1 base, leaving 15 bases between the germline ends. Looked up from germline, CDR1 is SGHTS and CDR2 is YDEGEE. CDR3 length equals 16 residues. The CDR3 protein is CASSFGGAWSNTEAFF. CDR3 DNA: TGTGCCAGCAGCTTCGGGGGGGCCTGGTCGAACACTGAAGCTTTCTTT.

J is TRBJ1-6 and V is TRBV5-1; the D gene is possibly TRBD1 (5 bases). Germline-derived CDR1 and CDR2 are SGHRS and YFSETQ. The length of the CDR3 is 15 residues. The V gene lost 4 bases and the J gene lost 0 bases, with 8 bases spanning the gap. This chain's CDR3 is CASSLDSSYNSPLHF. For the CDR3, the DNA is TGCGCCAGCAGCCTTGACAGCTCCTATAATTCACCCCTCCACTTT.

With regard to this clone: A much larger clone lies one base from this, so it may be a read error. The chain combines TRBV27 with TRBJ2-1; D unclear. Trimming stripped 5 bases from V and 3 bases from J, with 2 bases between. In germline, CDR1 is MNHEY, CDR2 SMNVEV (reference sequence). The CDR3 spans 11 residues. The CDR3 DNA reads TGTGCCAGCAGTCACTACAATGAGCAGTTCTTC. It codes for CASSHYNEQFF.

This clone is a singleton in its sample. The chain recombines TRBV11-1 with TRBJ2-3; tentative D call: TRBD2 (5 bases). Germline loops: CDR1 SGHAT, CDR2 FQDESV (reference sequence). There are 11 residues in the CDR3. The CDR3 here is CVWERGDTQYF. DNA for the CDR3: TGTGTTTGGGAGAGAGGAGATACGCAGTATTTT.

The chain links TRBV12-3 or TRBV12-4 to TRBJ1-2; D remains unclear. The ends were cut back, 4 bases at V and 5 bases at J, with 11 bases in the middle. The CDR3 consists of 13 residues. CDR3 sequence: CASSSQEDYGYTF. Written as DNA, the CDR3 is TGTGCCAGCAGTTCCCAAGAGGATTATGGCTACACCTTC.

This clone was detected once. V gene TRBV2 combines with J gene TRBJ1-2; D is perhaps TRBD1 (6 bases). CDR1 and CDR2 (germline): SNHLY, FYNNEI. This CDR3 spans 14 amino acids. Trimming removed 0 bases from V and 4 bases from J, with 9 bases in between. The CDR3 DNA reads as TGTGCCAGCAGTGAAGCGTGGGGGGCCTATGGCTACACCTTC. It translates to CASSEAWGAYGYTF.

This clone was seen once. The chain recombines TRBV9 with TRBJ1-2, with D uncertain. The V gene lost 4 bases and the J gene lost 1 base, with 23 bases spanning the gap. The CDR3 runs to 18 residues. CDR1 SGDLS and CDR2 YYNGEE come from the germline V gene. The CDR3 nucleotides read TGTGCCAGCAGCAAACACTGGGATCCGGAGGGCTATAACTATGGCTACACCTTC. This encodes CASSKHWDPEGYNYGYTF.

The chain links TRBV27 to TRBJ2-2; 10 positions agree with TRBD1. Per germline, CDR1 MNHEY and CDR2 SMNVEV (reference sequence). V dropped 6 bases and J dropped 1; count of bases not matched to a gene: 5. The CDR3 consists of 16 residues. The CDR3 spells CASRPGTGVNTGELFF. The CDR3 nucleotides are TGTGCCAGCAGGCCCGGGACAGGGGTGAACACCGGGGAGCTGTTTTTT.

This clone was detected once. CDR3 nucleotide sequence: TGTGCCAGCAGCAGCAGACAGGGCGATAATTCACCCCTCCACTTT. Its protein is CASSSRQGDNSPLHF. The chain links TRBV7-9 to TRBJ1-6; 7 positions agree with TRBD1. This CDR3 has 15 amino acids. Per germline, CDR1 SEHNR and CDR2 FQNEAQ (reference sequence). Trimming at V came to 5 bases and at J to 5 bases, leaving 6 bases not matched to a gene.

In this sample, this clone turned up once. The CDR3 reads CASSSYTDTQYF. The CDR3 nucleotides are TGTGCCAGCAGCTCTTACACAGATACGCAGTATTTT. This rearrangement joins TRBV11-2 to TRBJ2-3; no clear D. With 4 bases removed from V and 2 bases from J, the gap between germline ends came to 4 bases. The CDR3 is 12 amino acids. Germline V gene data show CDR1 as SGHAT and CDR2 as FQNNGV.

This clone was seen only once. This rearrangement joins TRBV5-1 to TRBJ2-2; D not certain. Trimming stripped 0 bases from V and 3 bases from J, with 6 bases between. CDR3 length: 14 amino acids. Germline CDR1 reads SGHRS; CDR2 reads YFSETQ. In DNA, the CDR3 is TGCGCCAGCAGCTTGGCATCGCACACCGGGGAGCTGTTTTTT. Its translation: CASSLASHTGELFF.

The CDR3 sequence: CASSPYNEQFF. The CDR3 coding sequence is TGTGCCAGCAGCCCTTACAATGAGCAGTTCTTC. V gene TRBV7-2 combines with J gene TRBJ2-1; D is uncertain. Per germline, CDR1 SGHTA and CDR2 FQGNSA. V lost 5 bases and J lost 4, with 3 bases in between. The CDR3 contains 11 residues.

The genes are TRBV18 and TRBJ1-5; maybe TRBD1 (6 bases). Germline V gives CDR1 KGHSH, CDR2 LQKENI. Trimming shortened V by 6 bases and J by 2 bases, and 17 bases separated the two germline ends. This CDR3 is built from 16 residues. The CDR3 DNA follows: TGTGCCAGCTCTCCGTCCGCCCCAGGGGGCAATCAGCCCCAGCATTTT. Protein sequence: CASSPSAPGGNQPQHF.

The rearrangement uses TRBV28 and TRBJ1-5; D remains unclear. The CDR3 covers 14 residues. CDR1 and CDR2 (germline): MDHEN, SYDVKM. The germline V and J ends were trimmed by 5 bases and 5 bases, with 13 bases remaining between them. The CDR3 DNA is TGTGCCAGCAGTCCAGTGGACTCAGATCAGCCCCAGCATTTT. This sequence encodes CASSPVDSDQPQHF.

The J gene is TRBJ1-3, the V gene TRBV14; 9 bases align to TRBD1. J gave up 0 bases and V 4 bases, and 10 bases lay outside the gene matches. The CDR3 length is 18 residues. CDR1 and CDR2 (germline): SGHDN, FVKESK. CDR3 DNA: TGTGCCAGCAGCCGAAAGCGGGACAGGGCCGACTCTGGAAACACCATATATTTT. Amino acid sequence: CASSRKRDRADSGNTIYF.

This chain joins TRBV13 and TRBJ1-6, with a weak D call TRBD1 (6 bases). CDR1 and CDR2 from the germline V gene are PRHDT and FYEKMQ (reference sequence). The CDR3 totals 14 residues. Trimming took off 5 bases at V and 5 bases at J, with 10 bases between the two ends. The CDR3 loop reads CASSGGRDNSPLHF. As DNA, the CDR3 is TGTGCCAGCAGCGGGGGCAGGGATAATTCACCCCTCCACTTT.

V gene TRBV29-1 combines with J gene TRBJ1-2; D gene ambiguous. The CDR3 extends over 11 amino acids. Germline V gene sequence: CDR1 SQVTM, CDR2 ANQGSEA. Trimming stripped 0 bases from V and 10 bases from J, with 9 bases between. The CDR3 protein is CSVEDRRAYTF. CDR3 coding DNA: TGCAGCGTTGAAGATAGAAGGGCCTACACCTTC.

The chain employs TRBV5-1 and TRBJ2-4; 7 bases are a match to TRBD1. The CDR3 contains 13 residues. V shed 4 bases, J shed 5 bases, and the junction held 3 bases outside the gene matches. The germline gives CDR1 SGHRS, CDR2 YFSETQ. This CDR3 reads CASSRDRQNIQYF. CDR3 nucleotide sequence: TGCGCCAGCAGCCGGGACAGACAAAACATTCAGTACTTC.